The entry below gives a single T cell receptor beta chain sequence along with its context. The record originates from a study of OX40 agonist ivuxolimab in advanced cancers. Overall study: Ivuxolimab, an antibody acting as an agonist of OX40 (CD134), was used to treat patients.

This CDR3 spans 14 amino acids. Trimming left V 6 bases short and J 7 bases short, with 13 bases between. The germline V gene has CDR1 SGHTA and CDR2 FQGTGA. TCRdb's table, derived via immunoSEQ multiplex PCR, lists solely in-frame clones and lacks some. The sample lists 40,000 to 50,000 clones, about four fifths occurring once. The V and J genes are TRBV7-3 and TRBJ1-6; D might be TRBD1 (5 bases). This sample comprised CD4+ or CD8+ T cells sorted from blood, obtained in a trial of the OX40 agonist ivuxolimab. The sequence derives from an adult with an advanced solid tumor such as melanoma, head and neck, liver or kidney cancer. In DNA form, the CDR3 reads TGTGCCAGCAGTTTCCAGGGCCGGAATTCACCCCTCCACTTT. Translating gives CASSFQGRNSPLHF.